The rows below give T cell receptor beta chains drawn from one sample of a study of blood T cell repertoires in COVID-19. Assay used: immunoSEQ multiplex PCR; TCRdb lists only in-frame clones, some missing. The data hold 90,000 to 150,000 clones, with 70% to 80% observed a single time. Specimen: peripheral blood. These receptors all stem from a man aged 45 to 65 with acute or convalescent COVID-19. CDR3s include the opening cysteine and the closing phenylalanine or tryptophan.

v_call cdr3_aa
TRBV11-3 CASSPSGGAAGELFF
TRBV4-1 CASSQSGRNNEKLFF
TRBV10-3 CAISARGRGDNEQFF
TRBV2 CASSEYKNTEAFF
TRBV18 CASSILGPQETQYF
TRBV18 CASSPTLLGRGNGNTIYF
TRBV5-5 CASSLGSGSYNEQFF
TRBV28 CASRGEGLAGPWDTQYF
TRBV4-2 CASSQERGRENNEQFF
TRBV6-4 CASSTGESQPQHF
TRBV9 CASSVGGGGSLGEQFF
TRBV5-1 CASSPGAYGYTF
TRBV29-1 CSVEDRGLGADTQYF
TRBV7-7 CASSLGTGMGDTQYF
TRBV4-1 CASSLGQGDEQFF
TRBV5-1 CASSWGRAGVPYNEQFF
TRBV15 CATSRETGGNGYTF
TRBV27 CASSLGQGTGELFF
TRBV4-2 CASSPEHGAGVTYEQYF
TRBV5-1 CASSLEGGGGTEAFF
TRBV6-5 CASSYRTSGYNEQFF
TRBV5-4 CASIPRETQYF